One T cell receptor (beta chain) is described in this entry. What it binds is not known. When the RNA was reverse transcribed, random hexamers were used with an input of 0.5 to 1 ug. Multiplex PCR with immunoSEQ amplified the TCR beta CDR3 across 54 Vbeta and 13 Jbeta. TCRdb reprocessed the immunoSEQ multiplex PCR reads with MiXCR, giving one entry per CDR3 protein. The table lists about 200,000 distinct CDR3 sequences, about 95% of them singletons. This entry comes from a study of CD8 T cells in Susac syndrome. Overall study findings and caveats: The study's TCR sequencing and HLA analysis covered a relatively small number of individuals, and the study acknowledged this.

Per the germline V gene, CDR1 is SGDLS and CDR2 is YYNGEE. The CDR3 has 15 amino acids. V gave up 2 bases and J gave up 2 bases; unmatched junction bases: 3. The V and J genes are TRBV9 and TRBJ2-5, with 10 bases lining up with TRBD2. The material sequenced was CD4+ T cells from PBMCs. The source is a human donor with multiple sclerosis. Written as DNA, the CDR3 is TGTGCCAGCAGCGTGTCGACTAGCGGGCAAGAGACCCAGTACTTC. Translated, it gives CASSVSTSGQETQYF.